The rows below give T cell receptor beta chains drawn from one sample of a study of neurological immune-mediated disorders. TCRdb re-called the 5' RACE reads through MiXCR, storing one row per CDR3 protein. The sample has about 48,000 distinct CDR3 sequences, 9.5% to 15% seen once. The source material was PBMCs. The receptors were gathered from a male donor with HTLV-1-associated myelopathy (HAM/TSP). Both conserved end residues are part of each CDR3. Not every row has a clone size; where given, it reads once, few, many or a size class.

v_gene	j_gene	abundance	CDR3aa
TRBV29-1	TRBJ2-1	many	CSVGFRGAKGDEQFF
TRBV7-3	TRBJ2-1	few	CASSSNPGLAGNEQFF
TRBV28	TRBJ1-2	many	CASRRDRVLGYTF
TRBV21-1	TRBJ2-7	many	CARDGAYEQYF
TRBV5-1	TRBJ1-1	many	CASSLQGRTSTEAFF
TRBV5-1	TRBJ2-2	many	CASSLGTYPNTGELFF
TRBV12-3/TRBV12-4	TRBJ2-1	many	CASSLSRYNEQFF
TRBV12-3/TRBV12-4	TRBJ2-5	few	CASSQGRLSETQYF
TRBV5-5	TRBJ2-2	many	CASSFPGQGYTGELFF
TRBV6-2/TRBV6-3	TRBJ1-2	many	CATGGPTGGYTF
TRBV14	TRBJ1-6	few	CASSHLSPGVAYNSPLHF
TRBV5-5	TRBJ1-1	many	CASSFWDGNTEAFF
TRBV18	TRBJ1-2	many	CASSLGTKDYGYTF
TRBV20-1	TRBJ2-3	many	CSALVRAGLAGSGTQYF
TRBV6-2/TRBV6-3	TRBJ2-7	many	CASSYFSAPREQYF
TRBV20-1	TRBJ1-5	many	CSARGGTLTPQHF
TRBV7-2	TRBJ2-3	many	CASSPTRGSSGYF
TRBV6-2/TRBV6-3	TRBJ1-5	many	CATGETVYQPQHF
TRBV29-1	TRBJ2-7	medium-sized	CSVVEGIHEQYF
TRBV5-1	TRBJ2-7	many	CASSVGQGASYEQYF
TRBV10-1	TRBJ2-7	-	CASSESGYEQYF
TRBV3-1	TRBJ2-5	many	CASSQSEGAQETQYF
TRBV6-6	TRBJ2-5	many	CASSYMGFQETQYF